These T cell receptor beta chains were read from a single sample in a study of blood T cell repertoires in COVID-19. Clones were read by immunoSEQ multiplex PCR, and TCRdb kept only the in-frame ones, dropping some. The sample gives roughly 120,000 clones, less than 90% of which show up once; under 2.5% is in the top ten. Source material: peripheral blood. The receptors were sampled from a man in his thirties or forties with acute or convalescent COVID-19. Each CDR3 is given with its conserved first and last residue. The D gene is left open where the match is weak. Some rows mark clone size as missing; the rest say once, few, many or name a class of expanded clone.

d_call clone_size j_call v_call cdr3_aa cdr3_nt
TRBD1 - TRBJ1-2 TRBV7-2 CASSLRGRGEKLYGYTF TGTGCCAGCAGCTTAAGGGGCAGGGGGGAGAAACTCTATGGCTACACCTTC
- once TRBJ2-3 TRBV5-1 CASRVAGLSTDTQYF TGCGCCAGCAGAGTTGCGGGACTTTCTACAGATACGCAGTATTTT
- - TRBJ1-5 TRBV19 CASSITGASNQPQHF TGTGCCAGTAGTATAACAGGAGCGAGCAATCAGCCCCAGCATTTT
- - TRBJ1-2 TRBV6-5 CASSYSMGAGGYTF TGTGCCAGCAGTTACTCGATGGGGGCTGGTGGCTACACCTTC
- few TRBJ1-3 TRBV6-6 CASSQGTGNTIYF TGTGCCAGCAGCCAGGGGACGGGAAACACCATATATTTT
- once TRBJ2-2 TRBV4-3 CASSQEWGGGTGELFF TGCGCCAGCAGCCAAGAATGGGGAGGTGGGACCGGGGAGCTGTTTTTT
- once TRBJ2-4 TRBV7-3 CASKKEAGIENIQYF TGTGCCAGCAAAAAGGAAGCAGGGATCGAAAACATTCAGTACTTC
- - TRBJ2-3 TRBV7-8 CASSPFRPSTDTQYF TGTGCCAGCAGCCCTTTCAGGCCTAGCACAGATACGCAGTATTTT
TRBD1 - TRBJ1-2 TRBV6-4 CASSPDRAGGYTF TGTGCCAGCAGTCCGGACAGGGCGGGAGGCTACACCTTC
- - TRBJ1-1 TRBV10-1 CASSEWPGGGTEAFF TGCGCCAGCAGTGAGTGGCCGGGGGGTGGGACTGAAGCTTTCTTT
- - TRBJ2-7 TRBV5-6 CASSLVRGYEQYF TGTGCCAGCAGCTTGGTCCGGGGCTACGAGCAGTACTTC
- - TRBJ1-4 TRBV9 CASSVAPTGVNEKLFF TGTGCCAGCAGCGTAGCTCCGACAGGCGTTAATGAAAAACTGTTTTTT
TRBD1 - TRBJ2-1 TRBV24-1 CATSDFSGQGFNEQFF TGTGCCACCAGTGATTTTTCAGGACAGGGGTTCAATGAGCAGTTCTTC
TRBD2 once TRBJ2-5 TRBV11-2 CASSPGLATQETQYF TGTGCCAGCAGCCCCGGACTAGCGACCCAAGAGACCCAGTACTTC
- - TRBJ1-2 TRBV3-1/TRBV3-2 CASSQGAAYGYTF TGTGCCAGCAGCCAAGGGGCAGCCTATGGCTACACCTTC
- - TRBJ1-1 TRBV6-1 CASSELIVLGGSEAFF TGTGCCAGCAGTGAACTTATTGTGTTGGGAGGGAGTGAAGCTTTCTTT
TRBD2 - TRBJ2-3 TRBV7-3 CASSPGLAGAFTDTQYF TGTGCCAGCAGCCCCGGACTAGCGGGGGCCTTTACAGATACGCAGTATTTT
TRBD2 - TRBJ2-3 TRBV9 CASSVASLAGGFHSTDTQYF TGTGCCAGCAGCGTAGCTAGCCTAGCGGGAGGATTTCATTCGACAGATACGCAGTATTTT
TRBD1 - TRBJ2-1 TRBV9 CASSVEGGHDNEQFF TGTGCCAGCAGCGTAGAAGGGGGCCACGACAATGAGCAGTTCTTC
TRBD1 - TRBJ1-2 TRBV6-5 CASRSGQANYGYTF TGTGCCAGCAGATCCGGACAGGCTAACTATGGCTACACCTTC
TRBD2 - TRBJ2-3 TRBV5-4 CASSFWAGEGDTQYF TGTGCCAGCAGTTTCTGGGCGGGAGAGGGTGATACGCAGTATTTT
TRBD2 few TRBJ2-1 TRBV9 CASSVGAGGLNEQFF TGTGCCAGCAGCGTAGGAGCGGGGGGACTCAATGAGCAGTTCTTC
- - TRBJ1-2 TRBV7-3 CASSLMGGGDGYTF TGTGCCAGCAGCTTAATGGGCGGGGGCGATGGCTACACCTTC
- - TRBJ1-1 TRBV27 CASRSVGTEAFF TGTGCCAGCAGAAGCGTGGGCACTGAAGCTTTCTTT
- - TRBJ2-5 TRBV4-2 CASSQVDGGRETQYF TGTGCCAGCAGCCAGGTGGATGGGGGCCGAGAGACCCAGTACTTC
- - TRBJ1-6 TRBV19 CASSIGVVGETNSPLHF TGTGCCAGTAGTATAGGAGTGGTCGGGGAAACTAATTCACCCCTCCACTTT
- - TRBJ1-3 TRBV4-1 CASSQVRDSGNTIYF TGCGCCAGCAGCCAAGTCAGGGACTCTGGAAACACCATATATTTT
- - TRBJ1-2 TRBV5-4 CASTKTTGPLNGYTF TGTGCCAGCACCAAGACGACAGGACCCCTGAATGGCTACACCTTC
TRBD2 - TRBJ2-3 TRBV6-5 CASKGLAGSLDTQYF TGTGCCAGCAAAGGGCTAGCGGGGAGTTTGGATACGCAGTATTTT
TRBD1 - TRBJ1-4 TRBV29-1 CSVEVSTGDEKLFF TGCAGCGTTGAAGTTTCGACAGGGGATGAAAAACTGTTTTTT
- - TRBJ1-6 TRBV7-3 CASSLRARAEDNSPLHF TGTGCCAGCAGCTTACGCGCGAGGGCAGAAGATAATTCACCCCTCCACTTT
TRBD2 once TRBJ2-5 TRBV27 CASSPTAAGTSAPYF TGTGCCAGCAGTCCCACCGCCGCCGGGACTAGCGCACCCTACTTC
TRBD2 few TRBJ2-4 TRBV7-8 CASSLAGRDYRKNIQYF TGTGCCAGCAGCTTAGCGGGCCGGGACTACCGAAAAAACATTCAGTACTTC
- - TRBJ2-5 TRBV5-1 CASSPGSGRPIKETQYF TGCGCCAGCAGCCCCGGGTCTGGGAGGCCAATCAAAGAGACCCAGTACTTC
- - TRBJ1-1 TRBV3-1/TRBV3-2 CASSQEWATEAFF TGTGCCAGCAGCCAAGAATGGGCCACTGAAGCTTTCTTT
TRBD2 - TRBJ2-1 TRBV19 CASSQTSGAPNEQFF TGTGCCAGTAGTCAGACTAGCGGGGCCCCAAATGAGCAGTTCTTC
- few TRBJ1-2 TRBV18 CATDSVDGYTF TGTGCGACAGACAGTGTTGATGGCTACACCTTC
- - TRBJ1-2 TRBV2 CASSEARGYTF TGTGCCAGCAGTGAAGCGCGTGGCTACACCTTC
- - TRBJ1-1 TRBV7-9 CASRPFLGPPGTEAFF TGTGCCAGCAGACCCTTTTTAGGCCCGCCGGGCACTGAAGCTTTCTTT
TRBD1 - TRBJ1-6 TRBV30 CAWRPGQLYNSPLHF TGTGCCTGGAGGCCGGGACAGCTCTATAATTCACCCCTCCACTTT
TRBD1 - TRBJ2-1 TRBV7-3 CASSSEGQGALGNEQFF TGTGCCAGCAGCTCAGAGGGCCAGGGGGCTTTGGGCAATGAGCAGTTCTTC
- - TRBJ1-1 TRBV21-1 CASSNPRDPQRNTEAFF TGTGCCAGCAGCAATCCGCGGGACCCCCAAAGGAACACTGAAGCTTTCTTT
- - TRBJ2-1 TRBV6-5 CASTHPGGNNEQFF TGTGCCAGCACGCATCCCGGGGGAAACAATGAGCAGTTCTTC
- - TRBJ1-2 TRBV4-3 CASSQDNQAPNYGYTF TGCGCCAGCAGCCAAGATAATCAGGCCCCTAACTATGGCTACACCTTC
TRBD2 once TRBJ2-5 TRBV4-3 CASSRTLAGQETQYF TGCGCCAGCAGCCGGACCCTAGCGGGCCAAGAGACCCAGTACTTC
- - TRBJ1-5 TRBV5-5 CASSLVNTQGRPQHF TGTGCCAGCAGCTTGGTTAACACGCAGGGGCGGCCCCAGCATTTT
- - TRBJ2-5 TRBV18 CASSPPDRWEETQYF TGTGCCAGCTCACCACCCGACAGGTGGGAAGAGACCCAGTACTTC
TRBD1 - TRBJ1-5 TRBV7-8 CASSLERTGGGNNLGQPQHF TGTGCCAGCAGCTTAGAAAGAACAGGGGGCGGGAATAATCTTGGTCAGCCCCAGCATTTT
TRBD1 - TRBJ2-1 TRBV3-1/TRBV3-2 CASSLYRGNYYNEQFF TGTGCCAGCAGCCTGTACAGGGGTAATTACTACAATGAGCAGTTCTTC
- - TRBJ1-5 TRBV3-1/TRBV3-2 CASSHTTGPYSNQPQHF TGTGCCAGCAGCCATACGACAGGACCCTATAGCAATCAGCCCCAGCATTTT
TRBD2 - TRBJ2-5 TRBV6-5 CASRKSGGQETQYF TGTGCCAGCAGAAAAAGCGGGGGCCAAGAGACCCAGTACTTC
- - TRBJ1-1 TRBV5-8 CASSLQGLRFEAFF TGTGCCAGCAGCTTGCAGGGGCTCAGGTTTGAAGCTTTCTTT
- - TRBJ2-3 TRBV18 CASSPRTTDTQYF TGTGCCAGCTCACCTAGGACAACAGATACGCAGTATTTT
TRBD1 few TRBJ1-1 TRBV6-5 CASGPGGAEAFF TGTGCCAGCGGGCCAGGGGGCGCTGAAGCTTTCTTT
- - TRBJ1-1 TRBV9 CASTSGGGSPEAFF TGTGCCAGCACCTCGGGTGGGGGGAGCCCTGAAGCTTTCTTT
TRBD2 once TRBJ2-7 TRBV11-1 CASSVTSGNYEQYF TGTGCCAGCAGCGTGACTAGCGGGAACTACGAGCAGTACTTC
- few TRBJ1-2 TRBV7-2 CASSLLFSAGYTF TGTGCCAGCAGCCTTCTATTCAGCGCCGGCTACACCTTC